This is a list of T cell receptor beta chains from one sample in a study of T cell changes during pregnancy in multiple sclerosis. The protocol was immunoSEQ multiplex PCR, while the TCRdb copy is restricted to in-frame clones and leaves out a portion. The repertoire holds around 71,000 clones, about 90% seen once, with roughly 1.5% in the top ten. The sequenced sample was peripheral blood, obtained after pregnancy. The receptors were sampled from a female donor with multiple sclerosis, enrolled in a pregnancy study. Both conserved end residues are part of each CDR3. A D gene is named only where the DNA matches it firmly. Some rows have no size entry. The others give once, few or many, or a class for an expanded clone.

v_gene,d_gene,abundance,j_gene,CDR3aa,CDR3nt
TRBV5-1,-,-,TRBJ2-1,CASSLSREGEQFF,TGCGCCAGCAGCTTGTCCAGGGAAGGTGAGCAGTTCTTC
TRBV2,-,-,TRBJ2-1,CASSATKNEQFF,TGTGCCAGCAGTGCGACTAAGAATGAGCAGTTCTTC
TRBV18,-,-,TRBJ2-1,CASSPSPYNEQFF,TGTGCCAGCTCACCGTCCCCGTACAATGAGCAGTTCTTC
TRBV5-1,-,-,TRBJ2-5,CASSGPSAETQYF,TGCGCCAGCAGCGGACCTAGCGCGGAGACCCAGTACTTC
TRBV29-1,TRBD1,-,TRBJ2-1,CSVRDRERDEQFF,TGCAGCGTCCGGGACAGGGAGAGGGATGAGCAGTTCTTC
TRBV7-3,TRBD2,-,TRBJ2-1,CASGVAGESYNEQFF,TGTGCCAGCGGTGTAGCGGGAGAGTCCTACAATGAGCAGTTCTTC
TRBV7-9,TRBD1,-,TRBJ2-2,CASSLAGSGQGPSGELFF,TGTGCCAGCAGCTTAGCGGGGTCTGGACAGGGGCCTAGCGGGGAGCTGTTTTTT
TRBV28,-,once,TRBJ2-1,CASSPGTLYNEQFF,TGTGCCAGCAGCCCTGGGACTCTATACAATGAGCAGTTCTTC
TRBV19,-,-,TRBJ2-5,CASSMGGAKETQYF,TGTGCCAGTAGTATGGGGGGAGCTAAAGAGACCCAGTACTTC
TRBV10-3,TRBD1,-,TRBJ2-2,CATSTGTTGELFF,TGTGCCACCTCGACAGGGACCACCGGGGAGCTGTTTTTT
TRBV6-5,-,-,TRBJ2-7,CASSSSGLLYEQYF,TGTGCCAGCAGTTCCTCAGGACTCCTCTACGAGCAGTACTTC
TRBV27,TRBD2,-,TRBJ2-1,CASSLSGEGRAYNEQFF,TGTGCCAGCAGTTTATCGGGTGAGGGGAGGGCCTACAATGAGCAGTTCTTC
TRBV2,-,-,TRBJ1-1,CASSVRWPEAFF,TGTGCCAGCAGTGTGCGGTGGCCTGAAGCTTTCTTT
TRBV19,-,-,TRBJ1-2,CASSTGHGYGYTF,TGTGCCAGTAGTACCGGACACGGCTATGGCTACACCTTC
TRBV11-2,-,-,TRBJ1-1,CASSFTLNTEAFF,TGTGCCAGCAGCTTTACTTTGAACACTGAAGCTTTCTTT
TRBV7-3,TRBD2,-,TRBJ2-3,CASSLGPGGSTDTQYF,TGTGCCAGCAGCTTAGGTCCCGGCGGGAGTACAGATACGCAGTATTTT
TRBV7-9,-,-,TRBJ2-2,CASSLDGSYPGELFF,TGTGCCAGCAGCTTAGACGGGAGTTACCCCGGGGAGCTGTTTTTT
TRBV25-1,TRBD1,-,TRBJ1-2,CASRDRGNYGYTF,TGTGCCAGCAGAGACAGGGGGAACTATGGCTACACCTTC
TRBV6-5,-,-,TRBJ2-7,CASSRGYEQYF,TGTGCCAGCAGCAGGGGTTACGAGCAGTACTTC
TRBV2,TRBD1,-,TRBJ1-5,CASSWTGESNQPQHF,TGTGCCAGCAGCTGGACAGGGGAAAGCAATCAGCCCCAGCATTTT
TRBV5-1,-,-,TRBJ2-1,CASSLVGYSRTVNEQFF,TGCGCCAGCAGCTTGGTTGGGTACTCCCGAACAGTGAATGAGCAGTTCTTC
TRBV28,-,once,TRBJ1-1,CASSLLGRADTEAFF,TGTGCCAGCAGTTTATTAGGCAGGGCGGACACTGAAGCTTTCTTT
TRBV7-2,TRBD1,-,TRBJ1-2,CASSRSLRVTGNGYTF,TGTGCCAGCAGCCGAAGCCTCAGGGTGACAGGGAATGGCTACACCTTC
TRBV5-1,TRBD1,-,TRBJ1-1,CASSLGGDRGMDTEAFF,TGCGCCAGCAGCTTGGGAGGGGACAGGGGAATGGACACTGAAGCTTTCTTT
TRBV10-1,TRBD2,-,TRBJ2-1,CASSETSGYYNEQFF,TGCGCCAGCAGCGAGACTAGCGGCTACTACAATGAGCAGTTCTTC
TRBV29-1,-,-,TRBJ1-3,CSVEGTLSSGNTIYF,TGCAGCGTTGAAGGTACCCTGAGCTCTGGAAACACCATATATTTT
TRBV7-9,-,-,TRBJ1-2,CASSPIQVNYGYTF,TGTGCCAGCAGCCCAATACAGGTGAACTATGGCTACACCTTC